Sequencing of this TCR beta chain was carried out in a study of blood T cell repertoires in COVID-19. TCRdb keeps only in-frame clones here, not all; method: immunoSEQ multiplex PCR. The repertoire holds around 300,000 clones, with 65% to 90% as singletons. J was trimmed by 2 bases and V by 1 base; bases with no gene match: 1. The CDR3 is 14 amino acids. The germline V gene encodes CDR1 SGHRS and CDR2 YFSETQ. Comment on this clone: In the same sample, other DNA sequences code for this CDR3.

The receptor's source is a human donor in a cohort sampled during active COVID-19. Input material: peripheral blood. The chain links TRBV5-1 to TRBJ1-1; 8 bases map to TRBD1. CDR3 region: CASSLTGGNTEAFF. CDR3 bases: TGCGCCAGCAGCTTGACAGGGGGAAACACTGAAGCTTTCTTT.